Below are 10 T cell receptor beta chains sequenced from a single sample in a study of technical replicates of blood from several donors. Sequencing used immunoSEQ multiplex PCR; TCRdb keeps in-frame clones, though not all of them. The table lists around 80,000 clones, about 93% of them singletons, with around 0.42% in the top ten. The material sequenced was T cells isolated from PBMCs. Receptors were obtained from a human donor in good health.

This clone was detected once. The chain carries TRBV15 and TRBJ2-7, with 7 bases that match TRBD2. CDR1 is LNHNV and CDR2 is YYDKDF in the germline V gene (reference sequence). V gave up 8 bases and J gave up 6 bases; unmatched junction bases: 7. The length of the CDR3 is 12 residues. In nucleotides, the CDR3 is TGTGCCACCGGGCGGGAGAGGTCCGAGCAGTACTTC. Protein sequence: CATGRERSEQYF.

This rearrangement joins TRBV19 to TRBJ2-1, with 7 bases lining up with TRBD2. The CDR3 is 15 residues long. CDR1 and CDR2 (germline): LNHDA, SQIVND (reference sequence). The ends lost 0 bases at V and 2 bases at J; junction bases unmatched: 1. CDR3 nucleotide sequence: TGTGCCAGTAGTATAGAACTAGCGACCTACAATGAGCAGTTCTTC. It encodes CASSIELATYNEQFF.

This chain links TRBV27 with TRBJ2-2; D unresolved. V was cut by 7 bases and J by 7 bases, with 7 bases left in between. The germline gives CDR1 MNHEY, CDR2 SMNVEV (reference sequence). The CDR3 has 11 residues. Written as DNA, the CDR3 is TGTGCCAGCATGTCAGTCGGGGAGCTGTTTTTT. Translation: CASMSVGELFF.

This clone appeared a single time. The CDR3 nucleotides read TGTGCCAGCAGTGAAGTCAGGGGAAGTACTGAAGCTTTCTTT. Protein product: CASSEVRGSTEAFF. The gene calls are TRBV2 and TRBJ1-1; D may be TRBD1 (6 bases). The germline V gene has CDR1 SNHLY and CDR2 FYNNEI. This CDR3 spans 14 amino acids. The ends were cut back, 1 base at V and 5 bases at J, with 11 bases in the middle. Full variable domain (missing parts from reference TRBV2 and TRBJ1-1): EPEVTQTPSHQVTQMGQEVILRCVPISNHLYFYWYRQILGQKVEFLVSFYNNEISEKSEIFDDQFSVERPDGSNFTLKIRSTKLEDSAMYFCASSEVRGSTEAFFGQGTRLTVV.

The chain joins TRBV28 to TRBJ1-4; D is unresolved. Germline V gene lookup returns CDR1 MDHEN and CDR2 SYDVKM. V lost 3 bases and J lost 10, with 6 bases in between. CDR3 length: 11 amino acids. The DNA for the CDR3 is TGTGCCAGCAGTTTCTCCCTAAAACTGTTTTTT. It encodes CASSFSLKLFF.

This chain links TRBV19 with TRBJ2-1; 10 nucleotides align to TRBD2. Germline V gene sequence: CDR1 LNHDA, CDR2 SQIVND (reference sequence). V dropped 4 bases and J dropped 9; count of bases not matched to a gene: 12. This CDR3 is 16 amino acids long. CDR3 coding DNA: TGTGCCAGTAGTAAGCTAGCGGGAGCTGGGTGGGTTGAGCAGTTCTTC. It encodes CASSKLAGAGWVEQFF.

This clone was seen more than once but under ten times. The genes are TRBV29-1 and TRBJ1-1; 7 nucleotides agree with TRBD1. V lost 7 bases and J lost 3; bases outside the gene matches: 8. This CDR3 is built from 13 residues. Germline assignment: CDR1 SQVTM and CDR2 ANQGSEA. In DNA, the CDR3 is TGCAGCGGTGCCACAGGGGTCGACACTGAAGCTTTCTTT. Translating it yields CSGATGVDTEAFF.

V usage is TRBV19 and J usage is TRBJ2-7; 12 bases align to TRBD2. Germline CDR1 is LNHDA and CDR2 is SQIVND (reference sequence). Trimming at V came to 3 bases and at J to 0 bases, leaving 12 bases not matched to a gene. The CDR3 totals 19 residues. The CDR3 DNA sequence: TGTGCCAGTAGTATGAGCTCAGGACTAGCGGGAATCACCTCCTACGAGCAGTACTTC. It yields the protein CASSMSSGLAGITSYEQYF. The whole variable domain, remainder taken from reference TRBV19 and TRBJ2-7, is DGGITQSPKYLFRKEGQNVTLSCEQNLNHDAMYWYRQDPGQGLRLIYYSQIVNDFQKGDIAEGYSVSREKKESFPLTVTSAQKNPTAFYLCASSMSSGLAGITSYEQYFGPGTRLTVT.

This clone was recorded once. The genes are TRBV14 and TRBJ1-1; 8 bases align to TRBD1. The germline V gene has CDR1 SGHDN and CDR2 FVKESK. V was clipped by 6 bases and J by 7 bases; unmatched bases: 7. The CDR3 is 13 amino acids. The CDR3 coding sequence is TGTGCCAGCAGACCTTGGACAGGGATTGAAGCTTTCTTT. Its translation: CASRPWTGIEAFF.

V gene TRBV7-2 combines with J gene TRBJ2-1; D perhaps matches TRBD2 (6 bases). Germline V gene lookup returns CDR1 SGHTA and CDR2 FQGNSA. The CDR3 runs to 16 residues. Trimming pared 5 bases from V and 6 bases from J, leaving 20 bases between. In DNA form, the CDR3 reads TGTGCCAGCAGCAACTCAGGGACTTCCCCCCGCAATGAGCAGTTCTTC. Protein: CASSNSGTSPRNEQFF. Full variable domain (remainder filled in from reference TRBV7-2 and TRBJ2-1): GAGVSQSPSNKVTEKGKDVELRCDPISGHTALYWYRQSLGQGLEFLIYFQGNSAPDKSGLPSDRFSAERTGGSVSTLTIQRTQQEDSAVYLCASSNSGTSPRNEQFFGPGTRLTVL.